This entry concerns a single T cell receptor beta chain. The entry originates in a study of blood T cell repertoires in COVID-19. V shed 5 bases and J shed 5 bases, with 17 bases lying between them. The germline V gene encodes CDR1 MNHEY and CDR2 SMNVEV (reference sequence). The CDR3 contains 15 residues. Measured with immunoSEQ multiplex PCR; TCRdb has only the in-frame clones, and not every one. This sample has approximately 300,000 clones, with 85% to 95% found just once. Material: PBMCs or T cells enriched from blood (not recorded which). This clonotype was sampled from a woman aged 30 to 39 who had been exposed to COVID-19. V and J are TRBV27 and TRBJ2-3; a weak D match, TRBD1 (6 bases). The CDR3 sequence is CASSLRGVRGDTQYF. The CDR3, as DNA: TGTGCCAGCAGTCTCAGGGGAGTACGGGGAGATACGCAGTATTTT.